These T cell receptor beta chains were read from a single sample in a study of technical replicates of blood from a handful of donors. Repertoires were generated with immunoSEQ multiplex PCR, while TCRdb's copy carries only in-frame clones and drops some. The data show some 57,000 clones, roughly 90% seen once. Sequencing was done on a sample of PBMCs. The receptors were gathered from a human donor in good health. Some clones in this sample may be carry-over from other donors' samples. Both conserved end residues are part of each CDR3. A D gene is named only where the DNA matches it firmly. Some rows have no size entry. The others give once, few or many, or a class for an expanded clone.

clone size: NA; J gene: TRBJ1-2; V gene: TRBV7-9; D gene: NA; CDR3 DNA: TGTGCCAGCATCCTAGCCTCCGGAGGGGGCTACACCTTC; CDR3 protein: CASILASGGGYTF
clone size: NA; J gene: TRBJ2-7; V gene: TRBV7-6; D gene: TRBD2; CDR3 DNA: TGTGCCAGCAGCGACCCGTGGGCTAGCGGGTCTTCCTACGAGCAGTACTTC; CDR3 protein: CASSDPWASGSSYEQYF
clone size: NA; J gene: TRBJ2-2; V gene: TRBV30; D gene: TRBD2; CDR3 DNA: TGTGCCTGGAGGGGGGGTAGCGGGCTGAACACCGGGGAGCTGTTTTTT; CDR3 protein: CAWRGGSGLNTGELFF
clone size: NA; J gene: TRBJ2-1; V gene: TRBV4-1; D gene: TRBD2; CDR3 DNA: TGCGCCAGCAGCCAAGAATGGCTAGCGGGAGGAAACAATGAGCAGTTCTTC; CDR3 protein: CASSQEWLAGGNNEQFF
clone size: NA; J gene: TRBJ1-3; V gene: TRBV7-6; D gene: NA; CDR3 DNA: TGTGCCAGCAGCCCGGTTTTTGGCACCATATATTTT; CDR3 protein: CASSPVFGTIYF
clone size: once; J gene: TRBJ1-6; V gene: TRBV30; D gene: NA; CDR3 DNA: TGTGCCTGGAGTGCCGGGGGCTATAATTCACCCCTCCACTTT; CDR3 protein: CAWSAGGYNSPLHF
clone size: NA; J gene: TRBJ2-7; V gene: TRBV6-5; D gene: NA; CDR3 DNA: TGTGCCAGCAGTTACCGGGGAACAGGGGAGCAGTACTTC; CDR3 protein: CASSYRGTGEQYF
clone size: NA; J gene: TRBJ2-5; V gene: TRBV5-4; D gene: NA; CDR3 DNA: TGTGCCAGCAGCTTGGCAGTGTCAGAGACCCAGTACTTC; CDR3 protein: CASSLAVSETQYF
clone size: NA; J gene: TRBJ2-1; V gene: TRBV5-1; D gene: NA; CDR3 DNA: TGCGCCAGCAGCTTGATGGCACTTGGGGGGGGCCTTTACAATGAGCAGTTCTTC; CDR3 protein: CASSLMALGGGLYNEQFF
clone size: NA; J gene: TRBJ2-7; V gene: TRBV2; D gene: NA; CDR3 DNA: TGTGCCAGCAGGACAGGGAGGGAGCAGTACTTC; CDR3 protein: CASRTGREQYF
clone size: NA; J gene: TRBJ1-6; V gene: TRBV4-3; D gene: TRBD1; CDR3 DNA: TGCGCCAGCAGCCAAGATAGGACAGGGTATAATTCACCCCTCCACTTT; CDR3 protein: CASSQDRTGYNSPLHF
clone size: NA; J gene: TRBJ2-3; V gene: TRBV7-9; D gene: TRBD1; CDR3 DNA: TGTGCCAGCAGCTTAGCCGGGACAGAAACAGATACGCAGTATTTT; CDR3 protein: CASSLAGTETDTQYF
clone size: NA; J gene: TRBJ2-3; V gene: TRBV7-2; D gene: TRBD2; CDR3 DNA: TGTGCCAGCAGCCCTAGCGGGAGTAGAACAGATACGCAGTATTTT; CDR3 protein: CASSPSGSRTDTQYF
clone size: NA; J gene: TRBJ1-6; V gene: TRBV6-5; D gene: NA; CDR3 DNA: TGTGCCAGCAGTTACTCGAGGGCACGGTATAATTCACCCCTCCACTTT; CDR3 protein: CASSYSRARYNSPLHF
clone size: NA; J gene: TRBJ1-1; V gene: TRBV4-1; D gene: NA; CDR3 DNA: TGCGCCAGCATCCAAACTCAGGGGAGTAGCACTGAAGCTTTCTTT; CDR3 protein: CASIQTQGSSTEAFF
clone size: once; J gene: TRBJ2-7; V gene: TRBV19; D gene: TRBD1; CDR3 DNA: TGTGCCAGTAGTGGGGGGACAGGGGGCTACGAGCAGTACTTC; CDR3 protein: CASSGGTGGYEQYF
clone size: once; J gene: TRBJ2-7; V gene: TRBV19; D gene: TRBD2; CDR3 DNA: TGTGCCAGTAGTATAAGACTAGCGGGGTACGAGCAGTACTTC; CDR3 protein: CASSIRLAGYEQYF
clone size: NA; J gene: TRBJ2-1; V gene: TRBV7-2; D gene: TRBD1; CDR3 DNA: TGTGCCAGCAGCAACAGGGGGCGCGCTGAGCAGTTCTTC; CDR3 protein: CASSNRGRAEQFF
clone size: once; J gene: TRBJ2-5; V gene: TRBV9; D gene: TRBD2; CDR3 DNA: TGTGCCAGCAGCGCCGGGACTAGCGGAGGGATAGGGGAGACCCAGTACTTC; CDR3 protein: CASSAGTSGGIGETQYF
clone size: NA; J gene: TRBJ1-1; V gene: TRBV7-9; D gene: NA; CDR3 DNA: TGTGCCAGCAGCTTAGACAAGAATGAAGCTTTCTTT; CDR3 protein: CASSLDKNEAFF
clone size: medium-sized; J gene: TRBJ2-1; V gene: TRBV4-3; D gene: TRBD2; CDR3 DNA: TGCGCCAGCAGCCAGACTAGCGGGGCCTACAATGAGCAGTTCTTC; CDR3 protein: CASSQTSGAYNEQFF
clone size: NA; J gene: TRBJ2-3; V gene: TRBV11-2; D gene: NA; CDR3 DNA: TGTGCCAGCAGCTTAGGCGGGGCAGATACGCAGTATTTT; CDR3 protein: CASSLGGADTQYF
clone size: NA; J gene: TRBJ1-1; V gene: TRBV7-9; D gene: NA; CDR3 DNA: TGTGCCAGCAGCTTAGCTGGGGCGAGAGTTGAAGCTTTCTTT; CDR3 protein: CASSLAGARVEAFF
clone size: once; J gene: TRBJ1-6; V gene: TRBV6-1; D gene: NA; CDR3 DNA: TGTGCCAGCAGTGAGAGACAGCTGAATTCACCCCTCCACTTT; CDR3 protein: CASSERQLNSPLHF
clone size: once; J gene: TRBJ2-2; V gene: TRBV5-1; D gene: TRBD1; CDR3 DNA: TGCGCCAGCAGCTCACAAAAAACGACAGGGGTGGGAACCGGGGAGCTGTTTTTT; CDR3 protein: CASSSQKTTGVGTGELFF
clone size: NA; J gene: TRBJ1-4; V gene: TRBV7-9; D gene: NA; CDR3 DNA: TGTGCCAGCAGCTTGTCGGGGGCTAATGAAAAACTGTTTTTT; CDR3 protein: CASSLSGANEKLFF
clone size: NA; J gene: TRBJ2-7; V gene: TRBV19; D gene: NA; CDR3 DNA: TGTGCCAGTAGTATTAGCAGTAGCTCCTACGAGCAGTACTTC; CDR3 protein: CASSISSSSYEQYF
clone size: NA; J gene: TRBJ2-7; V gene: TRBV7-2; D gene: TRBD1; CDR3 DNA: TGTGCCAGCAGCTTAGAAGACAGGGTCCCCTACGAGCAGTACTTC; CDR3 protein: CASSLEDRVPYEQYF
clone size: NA; J gene: TRBJ2-3; V gene: TRBV9; D gene: NA; CDR3 DNA: TGTGCCAGCAGCGTAGTACAGAGCACAGATACGCAGTATTTT; CDR3 protein: CASSVVQSTDTQYF
clone size: NA; J gene: TRBJ2-1; V gene: TRBV29-1; D gene: NA; CDR3 DNA: TGCAGCGCCGGGGCCCTAGCGACAGACGGGAGACCGTACAATGAGCAGTTCTTC; CDR3 protein: CSAGALATDGRPYNEQFF
clone size: NA; J gene: TRBJ2-1; V gene: TRBV5-1; D gene: TRBD2; CDR3 DNA: TGCGCCAGCAGCTTGGACCCTAGCGGGAGAAACAATGAGCAGTTCTTC; CDR3 protein: CASSLDPSGRNNEQFF
clone size: NA; J gene: TRBJ1-2; V gene: TRBV6-5; D gene: NA; CDR3 DNA: TGTGCCAGCAGTTACAGGGAGGGAGGGTATGGCTACACCTTC; CDR3 protein: CASSYREGGYGYTF
clone size: NA; J gene: TRBJ1-1; V gene: TRBV5-1; D gene: NA; CDR3 DNA: TGCGCCAGCAGCCTCCTAGACAGTCACACTGAAGCTTTCTTT; CDR3 protein: CASSLLDSHTEAFF
clone size: NA; J gene: TRBJ2-5; V gene: TRBV7-2; D gene: TRBD2; CDR3 DNA: TGTGCCAGCAGCCCGGGATCAGCGGGGGCCATCGAGACCCAGTACTTC; CDR3 protein: CASSPGSAGAIETQYF
clone size: NA; J gene: TRBJ1-3; V gene: TRBV9; D gene: NA; CDR3 DNA: TGTGCCAGCAGCGTAGAGGGGTTGGGATACTCTGGAAACACCATATATTTT; CDR3 protein: CASSVEGLGYSGNTIYF
clone size: NA; J gene: TRBJ1-1; V gene: TRBV2; D gene: NA; CDR3 DNA: TGTGCCACCCTTGAGGACAGGAACACTGAAGCTTTCTTT; CDR3 protein: CATLEDRNTEAFF
clone size: NA; J gene: TRBJ2-2; V gene: TRBV6-4; D gene: TRBD2; CDR3 DNA: TGTGCCAGCAGTGTCAGCGGGACCAACACCGGGGAGCTGTTTTTT; CDR3 protein: CASSVSGTNTGELFF
clone size: NA; J gene: TRBJ2-5; V gene: TRBV7-2; D gene: TRBD1; CDR3 DNA: TGTGCCAGCAGCTCCAGGGGGTTCCAAGAGACCCAGTACTTC; CDR3 protein: CASSSRGFQETQYF
clone size: NA; J gene: TRBJ2-1; V gene: TRBV6-1; D gene: TRBD2; CDR3 DNA: TGTGCCAGCAGTGAAGGACTAGCGGGGTACAATGAGCAGTTCTTC; CDR3 protein: CASSEGLAGYNEQFF
clone size: once; J gene: TRBJ2-7; V gene: TRBV27; D gene: TRBD1; CDR3 DNA: TGTGCCAGCAGCCCCGGGTGGGGACAGCCCTACGAGCAGTACTTC; CDR3 protein: CASSPGWGQPYEQYF
clone size: medium-sized; J gene: TRBJ1-1; V gene: TRBV5-1; D gene: TRBD1; CDR3 DNA: TGCGCCAGCAGCTTGGCAGGGGGCTATACTGAAGCTTTCTTT; CDR3 protein: CASSLAGGYTEAFF
clone size: NA; J gene: TRBJ2-7; V gene: TRBV6-6; D gene: TRBD1; CDR3 DNA: TGTGCCAGCAGTTACTATCGGACAGGGGCCCCTTACGACCAGTACTTC; CDR3 protein: CASSYYRTGAPYDQYF
clone size: NA; J gene: TRBJ2-5; V gene: TRBV7-9; D gene: TRBD1; CDR3 DNA: TGTGCCAGCAGCACAGCATACAGGGGGCGCGGAGAGACCCAGTACTTC; CDR3 protein: CASSTAYRGRGETQYF
clone size: medium-sized; J gene: TRBJ2-3; V gene: TRBV27; D gene: TRBD2; CDR3 DNA: TGTGCCAGCAGTTTAGGGGTTAGCGGGGCCACAGATACGCAGTATTTT; CDR3 protein: CASSLGVSGATDTQYF
clone size: NA; J gene: TRBJ2-1; V gene: TRBV7-2; D gene: TRBD2; CDR3 DNA: TGTGCCAGCAGCCCCCCTAGCGGGGGCTACAATGAGCAGTTCTTC; CDR3 protein: CASSPPSGGYNEQFF
clone size: few; J gene: TRBJ2-2; V gene: TRBV11-2; D gene: NA; CDR3 DNA: TGTGCCAGCAGGCCTAGCGTTGGCGGGGAGCTGTTTTTT; CDR3 protein: CASRPSVGGELFF
clone size: NA; J gene: TRBJ1-4; V gene: TRBV7-2; D gene: NA; CDR3 DNA: TGTGCCAGCAGTACAGGGCCGGCTAATGAAAAACTGTTTTTT; CDR3 protein: CASSTGPANEKLFF
clone size: NA; J gene: TRBJ2-5; V gene: TRBV27; D gene: NA; CDR3 DNA: TGTGCCAGCAGAAGAGCAGGGGCCGAGCAGAAGACCCAGTACTTC; CDR3 protein: CASRRAGAEQKTQYF
clone size: NA; J gene: TRBJ2-7; V gene: TRBV5-6; D gene: NA; CDR3 DNA: TGTGCCAGCAGCTTGGAAAGGGGCGAATACGAGCAGTACTTC; CDR3 protein: CASSLERGEYEQYF
clone size: NA; J gene: TRBJ1-1; V gene: TRBV12-5; D gene: NA; CDR3 DNA: TGTGCTAGTGGTTTGAGGCAGGGGTCGTTGAACACTGAAGCTTTCTTT; CDR3 protein: CASGLRQGSLNTEAFF
clone size: NA; J gene: TRBJ2-1; V gene: TRBV19; D gene: TRBD1; CDR3 DNA: TGTGCCAGTAGTATAGATTGGACAGGCTCCCACCTCGGTATCAATGAGCAGTTCTTC; CDR3 protein: CASSIDWTGSHLGINEQFF
clone size: NA; J gene: TRBJ2-1; V gene: TRBV4-3; D gene: TRBD2; CDR3 DNA: TGCGCCAGCAGCCAAGAGTGGCTAGCGGGGGACAATGAGCAGTTCTTC; CDR3 protein: CASSQEWLAGDNEQFF
clone size: NA; J gene: TRBJ1-4; V gene: TRBV6-5; D gene: NA; CDR3 DNA: TGTGCCACCCAGAATGAAAAACTGTTTTTT; CDR3 protein: CATQNEKLFF
clone size: NA; J gene: TRBJ2-7; V gene: TRBV7-3; D gene: NA; CDR3 DNA: TGTGCCAGCAGCTTATTAGGGGGCTACGAGCAGTACTTC; CDR3 protein: CASSLLGGYEQYF
clone size: NA; J gene: TRBJ2-3; V gene: TRBV2; D gene: TRBD2; CDR3 DNA: TGTGCCAGCTTGGTTGCGGGGGGGCCCACAGATACGCAGTATTTT; CDR3 protein: CASLVAGGPTDTQYF
clone size: once; J gene: TRBJ1-3; V gene: TRBV7-2; D gene: NA; CDR3 DNA: TGTGCCAGCAGCGACCGCAGGGGCCTGGGAAACACCATATATTTT; CDR3 protein: CASSDRRGLGNTIYF
clone size: NA; J gene: TRBJ2-7; V gene: TRBV6-5; D gene: TRBD2; CDR3 DNA: TGTGCCAGCAGTCTAACCACAGGGCGGGGGGGAGAGCAGTACTTC; CDR3 protein: CASSLTTGRGGEQYF
clone size: few; J gene: TRBJ2-3; V gene: TRBV6-4; D gene: NA; CDR3 DNA: TGTGCCAGCAGTGCGACCGGGGGTAGTGATACGCAGTATTTT; CDR3 protein: CASSATGGSDTQYF
clone size: NA; J gene: TRBJ2-5; V gene: TRBV4-1; D gene: NA; CDR3 DNA: TGCGCCAGCAGCCAAGGCCCCGGGGTCCAAGAGACCCAGTACTTC; CDR3 protein: CASSQGPGVQETQYF